This is a list of T cell receptor beta chains from one sample in a study of human T cells and chemical hapten exposure. Each CDR3 protein gets one entry after TCRdb re-called the RACE reads with MiXCR. This sample yields over 300,000 distinct CDR3 sequences, of which roughly 4.6% are seen a single time; just over 2.5% belongs to the top ten. The sample consisted of whole blood, taken in connection with sensitization to the hapten diphenylcyclopropenone (DPC). These receptors all come from a woman aged 45-60 years with alopecia areata. Some clones in this sample may be carry-over from other donors' samples. Both conserved end residues are part of each CDR3. The D gene is left open where the match is weak. The size entry is marked missing in some rows and otherwise reads once, few, many or a size class.

>TRBD1|TRBJ1-2|few|TRBV3-1
CASSPFRDRSRYSNYGYTF
TGTGCCAGCAGCCCTTTTAGGGACAGGAGCCGATACAGTAACTATGGCTACACCTTC
>-|TRBJ1-5|few|TRBV4-1
CASSGPGSYETQHF
TGCGCCAGCAGCGGGCCAGGGTCCTATGAGACCCAGCATTTT
>-|TRBJ2-7|many|TRBV11-2
CASSLELVYEQYF
TGTGCCAGCAGCTTAGAACTAGTATACGAGCAGTACTTC
>TRBD1|TRBJ2-7|few|TRBV25-1
CASSGETGFLYF
TGTGCCAGCAGTGGGGAGACAGGGTTTCTGTACTTC
>-|TRBJ2-3|many|TRBV6-1
CASSAKFQGDTQYF
TGTGCCAGCAGTGCGAAGTTTCAGGGGGATACGCAGTATTTT
>-|TRBJ1-2|-|TRBV5-1
CASSLDPPTGSYGYTF
TGCGCCAGCAGCTTGGACCCGCCAACAGGATCCTATGGCTACACCTTC
>TRBD1|TRBJ2-3|-|TRBV9
CASSSGQGQIDTQYF
TGTGCCAGCAGCTCCGGACAGGGTCAAATAGATACGCAGTATTTT
>-|TRBJ2-7|few|TRBV28
CASTPRTTPRQYF
TGTGCCAGCACCCCCCGGACCACCCCACGTCAGTACTTC
>TRBD1|TRBJ1-4|few|TRBV20-1
CSANNGQGKLPLSPTNEKLFF
TGCAGTGCTAATAACGGACAGGGGAAACTCCCTCTCTCCCCAACTAATGAAAAACTGTTTTTT
>TRBD1|TRBJ2-3|few|TRBV2
CASSADRSWTDTQYF
TGTGCCAGCAGTGCGGACAGGAGTTGGACAGATACGCAGTATTTT
>-|TRBJ2-7|many|TRBV28
CASKGVEQYF
TGTGCCAGCAAGGGAGTCGAGCAGTACTTC
>-|TRBJ1-2|-|TRBV6-5
CASRARSYYGYTF
TGTGCCAGCAGAGCCAGGAGTTACTATGGCTACACCTTC
>TRBD1|TRBJ2-3|-|TRBV20-1
CSARDPNRGRTDTQYF
TGCAGTGCTAGAGACCCCAACAGGGGGCGGACAGATACGCAGTATTTT
>-|TRBJ2-3|many|TRBV20-1
CSARKDLRDTQYF
TGCAGTGCTAGAAAGGACCTACGCGATACGCAGTATTTT
>-|TRBJ2-1|few|TRBV2
CASSTPGADSYNEQFF
TGTGCCAGCAGTACACCAGGGGCCGACTCCTACAATGAGCAGTTCTTC
>-|TRBJ1-5|many|TRBV2
CASSVSRNQPQHF
TGTGCCAGCAGTGTAAGTCGTAATCAGCCCCAGCATTTT
>TRBD1|TRBJ1-3|few|TRBV29-1
CSVAGTVSGNTIYF
TGCAGCGTTGCAGGGACAGTCTCTGGAAACACCATATATTTT
>TRBD1|TRBJ2-7|many|TRBV27
CATSWGTGDYEQYF
TGTGCCACCTCTTGGGGGACAGGGGATTACGAGCAGTACTTC
>TRBD1|TRBJ1-5|-|TRBV6-2/TRBV6-3
CASSYTPDRGNQPQHF
TGTGCCAGCAGTTACACCCCGGACAGGGGCAATCAGCCCCAGCATTTT
>TRBD2|TRBJ2-3|few|TRBV20-1
CSARDQRGGTDTQYF
TGCAGTGCTAGAGACCAGCGGGGCGGCACAGATACGCAGTATTTT
>-|TRBJ2-3|-|TRBV20-1
CSARAPSRDTPDTQYF
TGCAGTGCTAGAGCCCCCTCGCGTGATACTCCAGATACGCAGTATTTT
>-|TRBJ1-1|few|TRBV7-9
CASSLNQEAFF
TGTGCCAGCAGCTTAAATCAAGAAGCTTTCTTT
>-|TRBJ1-6|-|TRBV2
CASSESVGHNSPLHF
TGTGCCAGCAGTGAATCCGTGGGCCATAATTCACCCCTCCACTTT
>-|TRBJ1-1|-|TRBV3-1
CASSQGGLPTEAFF
TGTGCCAGCAGCCAAGGAGGTTTGCCCACTGAAGCTTTCTTT
>-|TRBJ2-7|many|TRBV20-1
CSAKDRIYEQYF
TGCAGTGCTAAAGACAGGATTTACGAGCAGTACTTC
>-|TRBJ2-5|many|TRBV5-1
CASSYLDIGRETQYF
TGCGCCAGCAGCTACCTCGATATAGGGCGAGAGACCCAGTACTTC
>-|TRBJ2-1|many|TRBV6-6
CASSLFTGRVPYNEQFF
TGTGCCAGCAGCCTCTTTACGGGCAGGGTCCCCTACAATGAGCAGTTCTTC
>TRBD1|TRBJ2-7|many|TRBV7-9
CASSLEDRGIPYEQYF
TGTGCCAGCAGCTTAGAGGACAGGGGCATCCCCTACGAGCAGTACTTC
>-|TRBJ1-3|-|TRBV29-1
CSVEKGNTIYF
TGCAGCGTTGAAAAAGGAAACACCATATATTTT
>-|TRBJ2-3|many|TRBV29-1
CSVPRHEDTQYF
TGCAGCGTTCCCCGCCACGAGGATACGCAGTATTTT
>-|TRBJ2-6|many|TRBV6-5
CAGGADHSGANVLTF
TGTGCCGGGGGGGCAGACCACTCTGGGGCCAACGTCCTGACTTTC
>-|TRBJ2-6|many|TRBV4-3
CASSQESRASGANVLTF
TGCGCCAGCAGCCAAGAATCGCGCGCCTCTGGGGCCAACGTCCTGACTTTC
>TRBD2|TRBJ2-5|many|TRBV6-5
CASRRSPSGEGTQYF
TGTGCCAGCAGAAGATCTCCTAGCGGGGAAGGGACCCAGTACTTC
>-|TRBJ1-1|few|TRBV29-1
CSATRSTNTEAFF
TGCAGCGCCACCAGGAGTACGAACACTGAAGCTTTCTTT
>TRBD1|TRBJ2-2|many|TRBV29-1
CSVVGTGLNTGELFF
TGCAGCGTTGTGGGGACAGGGTTAAACACCGGGGAGCTGTTTTTT
>-|TRBJ2-7|many|TRBV20-1
CSARMAGGLYEQYF
TGCAGTGCTAGGATGGCAGGGGGGCTCTACGAGCAGTACTTC
>TRBD2|TRBJ2-7|many|TRBV12-3/TRBV12-4
CASSTRLAVDTYEQYF
TGTGCCAGCAGTACCAGACTAGCGGTAGACACCTACGAGCAGTACTTC
>TRBD2|TRBJ2-3|few|TRBV12-3/TRBV12-4
CASSRGGLGGTQYF
TGTGCCAGCAGCAGAGGAGGGTTGGGGGGGACGCAGTATTTT
>-|TRBJ2-3|-|TRBV20-1
CSASQGGTDTQYF
TGCAGTGCTTCACAGGGAGGGACAGATACGCAGTATTTT
>-|TRBJ1-1|many|TRBV5-1
CASSLDTEMNTEAFF
TGCGCCAGCAGCTTGGACACAGAAATGAACACTGAAGCTTTCTTT
>TRBD2|TRBJ2-3|-|TRBV7-9
CASSFRLAGLTDTQYF
TGTGCCAGCAGCTTCCGACTAGCGGGACTGACAGATACGCAGTATTTT
>-|TRBJ1-2|many|TRBV9
CASSVGLAGSGYTF
TGTGCCAGCAGCGTAGGTCTGGCAGGGAGCGGCTACACCTTC
>-|TRBJ1-5|many|TRBV7-8
CASSVSGPGGSNQPQHF
TGTGCCAGCAGCGTTAGCGGGCCCGGGGGTAGCAATCAGCCCCAGCATTTT
>-|TRBJ2-3|few|TRBV6-5
CASSDRLGGQYF
TGTGCCAGCAGCGACCGTTTGGGAGGGCAGTATTTT